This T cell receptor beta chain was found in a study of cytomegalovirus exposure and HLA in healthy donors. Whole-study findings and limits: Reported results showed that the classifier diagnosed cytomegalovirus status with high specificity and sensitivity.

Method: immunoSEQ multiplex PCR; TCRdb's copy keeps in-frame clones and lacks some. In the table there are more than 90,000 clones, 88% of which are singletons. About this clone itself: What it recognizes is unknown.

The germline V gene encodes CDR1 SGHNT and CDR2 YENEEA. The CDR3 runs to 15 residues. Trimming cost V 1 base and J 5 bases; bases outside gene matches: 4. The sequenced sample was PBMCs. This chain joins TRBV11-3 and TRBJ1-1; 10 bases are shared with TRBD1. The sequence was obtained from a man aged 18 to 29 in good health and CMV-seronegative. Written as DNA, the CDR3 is TGTGCCAGCAGCTTAGGCCGGACAGGGGGGACTGAAGCTTTCTTT. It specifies CASSLGRTGGTEAFF.